A single T cell receptor beta chain is shown here with its context. The antigen is undetermined. Unique molecular identifiers were used in preparing the TCRbeta library. TCRdb re-analysed the PCR reads in MiXCR, keeping a single row per CDR3 protein. The profile shows under 750,000 distinct CDR3 sequences, 23% of them singletons. This specimen belongs to a study of T-cell reconstitution after alpha-beta-depleted transplantation in children. Study conclusions and caveats: Surviving recipient cells, namely T cells and thymic progenitors, were the source of high day-60 TCRbeta diversity in some patients. About two months after transplant, alpha-beta T cells reportedly came from several hundred expanded graft clones. After one year, T-cell counts and TCRbeta diversity mostly came from new T cells.

The sample consisted of PBMCs, mostly from graft donor cells, taken 360 days after TCRalphabeta/CD19-depleted stem cell transplant. The receptor was derived from a boy in the first two years of life who had a stem cell transplant for acute myeloid leukemia, so the T cells may come from the graft donor.

CDR3 sequence (DNA): TGTGCCAGCAGCTTACCGGCCCGCAATGAGCAGTTCTTC. Its translation: CASSLPARNEQFF. The V and J genes are TRBV7-2 and TRBJ2-1, with D hard to call. V lost 2 bases to trimming and J lost 6 bases, with 8 bases between them. Germline loops: CDR1 SGHTA, CDR2 FQGNSA. The CDR3 runs to 13 residues.